The clone carrying this T cell receptor (beta chain) showed up just once. Its specificity is unknown. The data were obtained in a study of cytomegalovirus exposure and HLA in healthy donors. Findings and limits, study-wide: Sequencing likely generated an artifact that appeared as a cluster of highly shared sequence variants. Evidence from a later analysis indicated that most CMV-associated TCR beta chains looked HLA-restricted. Generally TCR sequences proved uncommon, though certain public TCRs appeared in numerous donors.

V gave up 5 bases and J gave up 5 bases, with 13 bases separating them. Germline CDR1 GTSNPN, CDR2 SVGIG (reference sequence). The CDR3 sequence is 13 residues long. It was with 60 Vbeta and 13 Jbeta primers that the PCR ran. Source study methods: Approximately 83 million unique TCR beta chains, 10 million to 14 million shared, were counted in a later analysis. The data were produced by immunoSEQ multiplex PCR, yet TCRdb's version contains in-frame clones alone and is incomplete. V and J calls plus clone size are reproduced from that table; the DNA served to infer D and trimming. Of about 130,000 clones listed, roughly 75% are singletons.

Sequencing was carried out using PBMCs. The clonotype was recovered from a woman between 50 and 59 years old in good health and CMV-seronegative. The chain employs TRBV30 and TRBJ2-1, with a weak D call TRBD1 (6 bases). The CDR3 nucleotides read TGTGCCTGGGCTCTGGGGGCAGACAATGAGCAGTTCTTC. It translates to CAWALGADNEQFF. Based on the CDR3 plus reference TRBV30 and TRBJ2-1, the full variable domain is SQTIHQWPATLVQPVGSPLSLECTVEGTSNPNLYWYRQAAGRGLQLLFYSVGIGQISSEVPQNLSASRPQDRQFILSSKKLLLSDSGFYLCAWALGADNEQFFGPGTRLTVL.